A selection of T cell receptor beta chains follows, all from one sample in a study of blood T cell repertoires in COVID-19. Some clones are missing from TCRdb's copy, which holds only in-frame ones; the method was immunoSEQ multiplex PCR. The sample records some 400,000 clones, more than 70% being singletons. Sequencing was carried out using PBMCs or T cells enriched from blood (not recorded which). The receptor source for this set is a man aged 25-45 years who had recovered from COVID-19. The CDR3 runs from the conserved cysteine through the conserved F or W. The D gene is left open where the match is weak. Some rows mark clone size as missing; the rest say once, few, many or name a class of expanded clone.

TGCAGCGTTGATCTCCCCGGGACACAAGGGGCTTTCTTT CSVDLPGTQGAFF TRBV29-1 once - TRBJ1-1
TGTGCCAGCGAGATTCCAGGGACAGGGGCGCACAATGAGCAGTTCTTC CASEIPGTGAHNEQFF TRBV25-1 few TRBD1 TRBJ2-1
TGTGCCTGGGAATACCAGGGGAATGGCTACACCTTC CAWEYQGNGYTF TRBV30 - - TRBJ1-2
TGTGCCAGCAGCCAAGTCCTTCTTCTGAAAGGGGGATCCGGCGAGCAGTACTTC CASSQVLLLKGGSGEQYF TRBV3-1/TRBV3-2 - - TRBJ2-7
TGTGCCGCAACTAGCGGGGGGATCACAGATACGCAGTATTTT CAATSGGITDTQYF TRBV10-3 once TRBD2 TRBJ2-3
TGTGCCAGCAGCGCCGAAGCTCATACGCAGTATTTT CASSAEAHTQYF TRBV9 - - TRBJ2-3
TGTGCCAGCAGTTTAATTCCCCACTTGAACACTGAAGCTTTCTTT CASSLIPHLNTEAFF TRBV27 - - TRBJ1-1
TGTGCCAGCAGCTCGACGACAGGGCTCGGGGAGCAGTACTTC CASSSTTGLGEQYF TRBV7-7 - TRBD1 TRBJ2-7
TGTGCCAGTAGTACCTCCGGCCGGGACAGGGTGGGGTTCTCAACAGATACGCAGTATTTT CASSTSGRDRVGFSTDTQYF TRBV19 - TRBD1 TRBJ2-3
TGTGCCAGCAGACTCCCGGACAATGAGCAGTTCTTC CASRLPDNEQFF TRBV6-5 - - TRBJ2-1
TGTGCCAGCAGCCCGCGGACAGGGGGGTTCTATGGCTACACCTTC CASSPRTGGFYGYTF TRBV3-1/TRBV3-2 few TRBD1 TRBJ1-2
TGCGCCAGCAGCTACGGAGGGACAGCCAAAAACATTCAGTACTTC CASSYGGTAKNIQYF TRBV5-1 once - TRBJ2-4
TGTGCCAGTAGACGACAGGGGGCGTCGAACACCGGGGAGCTGTTTTTT CASRRQGASNTGELFF TRBV19 - TRBD1 TRBJ2-2
TGCGCCAGCACTGAAGGGGGGGTGAACACTGAAGCTTTCTTT CASTEGGVNTEAFF TRBV5-1 - - TRBJ1-1
TGTGCCAGCAGCGAGAACAGGGTGGGTCAGCCCCAGCATTTT CASSENRVGQPQHF TRBV11-2 - - TRBJ1-5
TGTGCCAGCAGGGTAGGGACAGGGGGAGACCCTGGGGCCAACGTCCTGACTTTC CASRVGTGGDPGANVLTF TRBV5-5 - TRBD1 TRBJ2-6
TGTGCCCGCCGGCAGGGGGCCGGGTATTATGGCTACACCTTC CARRQGAGYYGYTF TRBV30 - TRBD1 TRBJ1-2
TGTGCCTGGAGTCCGTTAGGGACTAGCGGGGGGAGCACAGATACGCAGTATTTT CAWSPLGTSGGSTDTQYF TRBV30 - TRBD2 TRBJ2-3
TGTGCCAGCAGCCACTATGGACTAGCGGGGGAATACAATGAGCAGTTCTTC CASSHYGLAGEYNEQFF TRBV3-1/TRBV3-2 - TRBD2 TRBJ2-1
TGTGCCAGCAGTTTCGGACAGTCTGGCTACACCTTC CASSFGQSGYTF TRBV12-3/TRBV12-4 - - TRBJ1-2
TGTGCCAGCCTCCCCTGGGGAGGGGCTTCCTACGAGCAGTACTTC CASLPWGGASYEQYF TRBV27 - TRBD2 TRBJ2-7
TGTGCCAGCAGTTTATCGGGCAGCTCCTATAATTCACCCCTCCACTTT CASSLSGSSYNSPLHF TRBV27 - - TRBJ1-6
TGTGCCAGCAGTGAATCTTTCGGTTCCACCGGGACAAGTTATGGCTACACCTTC CASSESFGSTGTSYGYTF TRBV9 - - TRBJ1-2
TGTGCCAGCTCACAGTCGCGTGCCGGGGAGCTGTTTTTT CASSQSRAGELFF TRBV18 - - TRBJ2-2
TGTGCCTGGAGTGCCGGACTAGCGGGGGGGCTGGAGCTGTTTTTT CAWSAGLAGGLELFF TRBV30 - TRBD2 TRBJ2-2
TGTGCCATCAGCCCTTCTTCACTAGCGGGGGCCACAGATACGCAGTATTTT CAISPSSLAGATDTQYF TRBV10-3 - TRBD2 TRBJ2-3
TGTGCCAGTAGTCCTCAGGGGGTCCTGGGAGCTTTCTTT CASSPQGVLGAFF TRBV19 - TRBD1 TRBJ1-1
TGTGCCAGCAGTGAATCACAGATGAGGGTCTCCAATGAGCAGTTCTTC CASSESQMRVSNEQFF TRBV2 - - TRBJ2-1
TGTGCCAGCTCACCACTACTGAGCTCCTACAATGAGCAGTTCTTC CASSPLLSSYNEQFF TRBV18 once - TRBJ2-1
TGTGCCAGCAGCCAAGAAGCAGGGGCGGGAGATACGCAGTATTTT CASSQEAGAGDTQYF TRBV14 - - TRBJ2-3
TGTGCCAGCAGCTTAATCGGGGAGACTGAAGCTTTCTTT CASSLIGETEAFF TRBV13 - - TRBJ1-1
TGTGCCAGCAGTTCCAGGGGAGCGTCAGACCACTCTGGAAACACCATATATTTT CASSSRGASDHSGNTIYF TRBV27 once - TRBJ1-3
TGCGCCAGCAGCCCCCAAGAAGGGGTGAATGAGCAGTACTTC CASSPQEGVNEQYF TRBV4-1 - - TRBJ2-7
TGTGCCAGCAGCGTAGCTTCCCAACCAGGCAGGTACGAGCAGTACTTC CASSVASQPGRYEQYF TRBV9 - - TRBJ2-7
TGCGCCAGCAGCTTGGGGACTAGCGTACTACTCCCCACAGATACGCAGTATTTT CASSLGTSVLLPTDTQYF TRBV5-1 - TRBD2 TRBJ2-3
TGTGCCAGCAGGCCTCCCTGGGCTAATGAGCAGTTCTTC CASRPPWANEQFF TRBV27 - - TRBJ2-1
TGTGCCAGTAGTAAGGACTTGAGCTCTGGAAACACCATATATTTT CASSKDLSSGNTIYF TRBV19 - - TRBJ1-3
TGTGCCAGCAGTTACCCGACAGAGGGGGAGTATGGCTACACCTTC CASSYPTEGEYGYTF TRBV6-6 - - TRBJ1-2
TGTGCCAGCAGCTACGCGGAGGGCGGCGAGCAGTACTTC CASSYAEGGEQYF TRBV7-2 - - TRBJ2-7
TGTGCCAGCAGCTTAGACTGGGGGCGTTACAATGAGCAGTTCTTC CASSLDWGRYNEQFF TRBV11-2 - - TRBJ2-1
TGCGCCAGCCGGGGGGGCCCCCACGAGCAGTACTTC CASRGGPHEQYF TRBV5-1 - TRBD2 TRBJ2-7
TGCGCCAGCAGCCAGATGGACAGGGTAGGGTACGAGCAGTACTTC CASSQMDRVGYEQYF TRBV4-1 - TRBD1 TRBJ2-7
TGTGCCAGCAGTTCCGGGACAGGGGTCGAGCAGTACTTC CASSSGTGVEQYF TRBV27 - TRBD1 TRBJ2-7